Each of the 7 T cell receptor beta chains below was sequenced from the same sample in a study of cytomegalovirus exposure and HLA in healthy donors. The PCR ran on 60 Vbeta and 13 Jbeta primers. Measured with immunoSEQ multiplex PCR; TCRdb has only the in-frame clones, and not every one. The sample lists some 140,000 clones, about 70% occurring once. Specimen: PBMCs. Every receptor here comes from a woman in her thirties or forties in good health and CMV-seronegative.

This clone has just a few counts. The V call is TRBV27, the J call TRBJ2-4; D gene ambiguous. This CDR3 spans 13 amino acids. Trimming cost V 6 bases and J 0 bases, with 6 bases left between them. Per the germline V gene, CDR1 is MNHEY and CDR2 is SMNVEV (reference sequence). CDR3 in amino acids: CASRNLAKNIQYF. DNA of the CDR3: TGTGCCAGCAGGAACTTAGCCAAAAACATTCAGTACTTC.

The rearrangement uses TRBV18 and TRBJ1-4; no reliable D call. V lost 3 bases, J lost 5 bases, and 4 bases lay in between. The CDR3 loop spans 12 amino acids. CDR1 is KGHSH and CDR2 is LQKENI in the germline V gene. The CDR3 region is CASSPQNEKLFF. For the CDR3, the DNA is TGTGCCAGCTCACCCCAAAATGAAAAACTGTTTTTT.

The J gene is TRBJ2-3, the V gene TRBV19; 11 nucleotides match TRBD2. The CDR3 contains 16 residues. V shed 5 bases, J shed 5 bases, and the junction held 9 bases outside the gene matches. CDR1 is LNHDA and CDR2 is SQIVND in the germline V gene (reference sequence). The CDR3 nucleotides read TGTGCCAGTAGTTCGGGACTAGCGGCCCAGGGAGATACGCAGTATTTT. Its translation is CASSSGLAAQGDTQYF.

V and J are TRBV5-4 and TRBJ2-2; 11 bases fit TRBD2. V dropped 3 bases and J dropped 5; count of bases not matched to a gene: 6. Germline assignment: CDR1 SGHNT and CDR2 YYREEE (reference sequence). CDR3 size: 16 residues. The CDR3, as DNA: TGTGCCAGCAGCTCCAGACTAGCGGGGACAACCGGGGAGCTGTTTTTT. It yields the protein CASSSRLAGTTGELFF.

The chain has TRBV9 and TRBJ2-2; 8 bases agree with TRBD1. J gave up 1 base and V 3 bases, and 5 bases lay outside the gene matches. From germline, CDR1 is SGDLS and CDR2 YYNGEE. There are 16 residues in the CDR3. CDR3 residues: CASSALGTGNTGELFF. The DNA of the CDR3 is TGTGCCAGCAGCGCCCTCGGGACAGGGAACACCGGGGAGCTGTTTTTT.

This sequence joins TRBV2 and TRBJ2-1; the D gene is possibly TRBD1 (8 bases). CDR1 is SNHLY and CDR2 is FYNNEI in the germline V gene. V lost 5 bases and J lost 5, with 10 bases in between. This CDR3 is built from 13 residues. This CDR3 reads CASSTGGDNEQFF. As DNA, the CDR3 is TGTGCCAGCAGTACAGGGGGGGACAATGAGCAGTTCTTC.

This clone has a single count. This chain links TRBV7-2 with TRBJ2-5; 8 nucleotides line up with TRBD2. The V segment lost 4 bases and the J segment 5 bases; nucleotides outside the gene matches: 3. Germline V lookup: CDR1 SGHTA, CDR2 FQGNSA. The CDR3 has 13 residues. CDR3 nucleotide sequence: TGTGCCAGCAGCTCCGGGGGGGTGGAGACCCAGTACTTC. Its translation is CASSSGGVETQYF.